This TCR beta chain was recovered during a study of T cell changes during pregnancy in multiple sclerosis. Profiled with immunoSEQ multiplex PCR; TCRdb holds only in-frame clones, not every one. The table records fewer than 70,000 clones, 92% of them present only once. The V and J ends lost 5 bases and 6 bases, in that order; junction bases with no gene match: 8. The germline V gene has CDR1 MNHNY and CDR2 SVGAGI (reference sequence). The CDR3 consists of 15 residues. The sequencing here drew on peripheral blood, taken in the second trimester of pregnancy. The chain recombines TRBV6-6 with TRBJ1-5; TRBD1 agrees at 9 bases. The sequence was obtained from a female donor in good health, enrolled as a control in a pregnancy study. The CDR3 protein is CASSPWTGAGQPQHF. The CDR3 nucleotides read TGTGCCAGCAGTCCGTGGACAGGGGCGGGTCAGCCCCAGCATTTT.